The next 26 T cell receptor beta chains were all read from a single sample in a study of graft-versus-host responses after intestinal transplantation. Some clones are missing from TCRdb's copy, which holds only in-frame ones; the method was immunoSEQ multiplex PCR. The sample has roughly 30,000 clones; about 86% are singletons. These receptors are not linked to any known antigen. The sample consisted of unstimulated CD8+ T cells sorted from spleen or lymph node cells, taken before intestinal transplant. Receptor source: a human donor who received an intestinal transplant.

This chain connects TRBV13 to TRBJ1-3; D possibly corresponds to TRBD1 (5 bases). Deletions cut 5 bases from V and 5 bases from J, with 13 bases between. The CDR3 consists of 14 residues. Germline CDR1 PRHDT, CDR2 FYEKMQ (reference sequence). The CDR3 protein is CASSEDNARNTIYF. The DNA for the CDR3 is TGTGCCAGCAGCGAGGACAATGCTAGAAACACCATATATTTT.

The CDR3 loop reads CASSLRGTSTDTQYF. The CDR3 DNA reads TGTGCCAGCAGCTTGCGGGGAACTAGCACAGATACGCAGTATTTT. The V gene is TRBV5-4, the J gene TRBJ2-3, with D tentatively TRBD2 (5 bases). This CDR3 has 15 amino acids. Germline V gene sequence: CDR1 SGHNT, CDR2 YYREEE (reference sequence). The ends were cut back, 1 base at V and 0 bases at J, with 9 bases in the middle.

This chain joins TRBV27 and TRBJ2-7; 7 bases map to TRBD1. CDR1 MNHEY and CDR2 SMNVEV come from the germline V gene (reference sequence). The CDR3 is made up of 15 amino acids. Trimming took 2 bases from V and 0 from J; bases not matched to a gene: 4. The CDR3 DNA sequence: TGTGCCAGCAGTTTAGACAGGGTTCCCTCCTACGAGCAGTACTTC. Its translation is CASSLDRVPSYEQYF.

The chain has TRBV28 and TRBJ2-7; 8 bases match TRBD1. The CDR3 consists of 14 residues. Germline loops: CDR1 MDHEN, CDR2 SYDVKM. The J segment lost 4 bases and the V segment lost 2 bases, leaving 4 bases of the junction unmatched. Here the CDR3 reads CASSLEHRGYEQYF. For the CDR3, the DNA is TGTGCCAGCAGTTTAGAGCACAGGGGGTACGAGCAGTACTTC.

V and J are TRBV5-8 and TRBJ2-5, with a tentative D call TRBD1 (7 bases). The germline V gene encodes CDR1 SGHTS and CDR2 YDEGEE. With 2 bases removed from V and 3 bases from J, the gap between germline ends came to 14 bases. The CDR3 runs to 15 residues. CDR3 protein: CASSLSRGVKETQYF. CDR3 coding DNA: TGTGCCAGCAGCTTAAGCAGGGGGGTTAAAGAGACCCAGTACTTC.

The V call is TRBV11-2, the J call TRBJ2-2; D remains unclear. The CDR3 extends over 17 amino acids. The germline V gene has CDR1 SGHAT and CDR2 FQNNGV. Deletions cut 1 base from V and 4 bases from J, with 16 bases between. The CDR3 bases are TGTGCCAGCAGCTTAGCCCCAGCGAGCCGAGGCACCGGGGAGCTGTTTTTT. It encodes CASSLAPASRGTGELFF.

V gene TRBV5-1 combines with J gene TRBJ2-1, with 8 positions matching TRBD1. This CDR3 is built from 15 residues. The J segment lost 8 bases and the V segment lost 4 bases, leaving 11 bases of the junction unmatched. Germline CDR1 is SGHRS and CDR2 is YFSETQ. The CDR3 spells CASSLGQGPEDEQFF. CDR3 DNA sequence: TGCGCCAGCAGCCTTGGACAGGGCCCAGAGGATGAGCAGTTCTTC.

This chain connects TRBV6-1 to TRBJ2-2, with TRBD2 matching 8 bases. With V trimmed by 2 bases and J by 2 bases, 4 bases remained unmatched. The CDR3 covers 16 residues. Germline lookup yields CDR1 MNHNS and CDR2 SASEGT. The CDR3 DNA is TGTGCCAGCAGTGAAAGAGGGACTAGTAACACCGGGGAGCTGTTTTTT. Residues: CASSERGTSNTGELFF.

The rearrangement links TRBV7-9 to TRBJ2-1; the D is unclear. The CDR3 totals 15 residues. The germline gives CDR1 SEHNR, CDR2 FQNEAQ (reference sequence). Trimming took off 3 bases at V and 0 bases at J, with 9 bases between the two ends. The chain's CDR3 is CASSLVQDSYNEQFF. The CDR3 coding sequence is TGTGCCAGCAGCTTGGTCCAGGACTCCTACAATGAGCAGTTCTTC. Looking up the rest from reference TRBV7-9 and TRBJ2-1 gives the full variable domain: DTGVSQNPRHKITKRGQNVTFRCDPISEHNRLYWYRQTLGQGPEFLTYFQNEAQLEKSRLLSDRFSAERPKGSFSTLEIQRTEQGDSAMYLCASSLVQDSYNEQFFGPGTRLTVL.

The rearrangement links TRBV4-1 to TRBJ2-1; 9 positions agree with TRBD2. The V gene's germline CDR1 is MGHRA and CDR2 YSYEKL. This CDR3 has 18 residues. Trimming at V came to 1 base and at J to 3 bases, leaving 10 bases not matched to a gene. The CDR3 spells CASSQAPNPAGGYNEQFF. The CDR3 DNA is TGCGCCAGCAGCCAAGCCCCCAACCCAGCGGGAGGCTACAATGAGCAGTTCTTC.

The V and J genes are TRBV7-9 and TRBJ1-2; D may be TRBD1 (5 bases). This CDR3 contains 14 residues. V shed 0 bases and J shed 6 bases, with 11 bases lying between them. Germline V gene data show CDR1 as SEHNR and CDR2 as FQNEAQ (reference sequence). CDR3: CASSLAARAHGYTF. The DNA of the CDR3 is TGTGCCAGCAGCTTAGCGGCCAGGGCCCATGGCTACACCTTC.

The chain joins TRBV30 to TRBJ1-1, with 9 bases matching TRBD1. After removal of 3 bases from V and 3 bases from J, the junction contained 26 bases not matched to a gene. Germline lookup yields CDR1 GTSNPN and CDR2 SVGIG (reference sequence). CDR3 length: 21 residues. The DNA for the CDR3 is TGTGCCTGGAGCATAAACTCGGGACAGGGTAATATTGAGGGCTTAGACACTGAAGCTTTCTTT. This sequence encodes CAWSINSGQGNIEGLDTEAFF.

This clone has only a few counts. This chain joins TRBV29-1 and TRBJ1-1; D uncertain. V lost 0 bases and J 4 bases, leaving 9 bases between the germline ends. Germline V gives CDR1 SQVTM, CDR2 ANQGSEA. This CDR3 is 13 amino acids long. The DNA for the CDR3 is TGCAGCGTTGAAGATCCGGGGAGCACTGAAGCTTTCTTT. Translating gives CSVEDPGSTEAFF.

This clone was recorded once. This chain joins TRBV18 and TRBJ1-1; TRBD1 might be the D (5 bases). Germline CDR1 and CDR2: KGHSH and LQKENI. Between the trimmed V and J ends, which lost 0 bases and 4 bases, there was a span of 12 bases. The CDR3 runs to 15 residues. The CDR3 bases are TGTGCCAGCTCACCACCGGAAAGGGGCGGCACTGAAGCTTTCTTT. As protein: CASSPPERGGTEAFF.

The chain combines TRBV6-1 with TRBJ2-6; TRBD1 agrees at 7 bases. The CDR3 contains 16 residues. Germline V CDR1 and CDR2: MNHNS, SASEGT. With 1 base clipped from V and 1 base from J, the junction kept 1 base outside the gene matches. For the CDR3, the DNA is TGTGCCAGCAGTGAAGAGACAGGGTCTGGGGCCAACGTCCTGACTTTC. Translated, it gives CASSEETGSGANVLTF.

The chain couples TRBV5-1 to TRBJ2-5; 8 bases match TRBD2. CDR1 and CDR2 from the germline V gene are SGHRS and YFSETQ. The trim removed 4 bases at V and 5 bases at J, leaving 10 bases unmatched. This CDR3 is 15 amino acids long. The chain's CDR3 is CASSSSGSRLETQYF. The DNA for the CDR3 is TGCGCCAGCAGCAGCAGCGGGAGTCGATTGGAGACCCAGTACTTC.

The CDR3: CASSLIVYNEQFF. The CDR3 region has the DNA TGTGCCAGCAGCTTAATAGTTTACAATGAGCAGTTCTTC. The V call is TRBV7-9, the J call TRBJ2-1, with D unresolved. CDR1 is SEHNR, CDR2 FQNEAQ, per germline (reference sequence). Trimming removed 2 bases at V and 4 bases at J, with 6 bases between. CDR3 length: 13 amino acids.

V gene TRBV6-6 combines with J gene TRBJ1-4; TRBD1 matches at 7 bases. The CDR3 totals 14 residues. CDR1 is MNHNY, CDR2 SVGAGI, per germline (reference sequence). The junction had 8 bases not matched to a gene; V was cut back by 6 bases and J by 7 bases. The DNA of the CDR3 is TGTGCCAGCAGCAGCCAGGGGGAGCCTGAAAAACTGTTTTTT. It specifies CASSSQGEPEKLFF.

The chain is built from TRBV7-9 and TRBJ1-1, with no clear D. The CDR3 runs to 17 residues. The V and J ends lost 4 bases and 3 bases respectively, with 21 bases between them. CDR1 and CDR2 (germline): SEHNR, FQNEAQ (reference sequence). The DNA for the CDR3 is TGTGCCAGCAGCTCCCCGTGGAGGGCGATTGAAGACACTGAAGCTTTCTTT. It encodes CASSSPWRAIEDTEAFF. Together with reference TRBV7-9 and TRBJ1-1, the CDR3 gives the full variable domain: DTGVSQNPRHKITKRGQNVTFRCDPISEHNRLYWYRQTLGQGPEFLTYFQNEAQLEKSRLLSDRFSAERPKGSFSTLEIQRTEQGDSAMYLCASSSPWRAIEDTEAFFGQGTRLTVV.

The chain carries TRBV18 and TRBJ2-1, with 9 bases aligning to TRBD2. The CDR3 spans 15 residues. Germline CDR1 and CDR2: KGHSH and LQKENI. J gave up 9 bases and V 2 bases, and 8 bases lay outside the gene matches. The CDR3 sequence: CASSPGTSSLSEQFF. CDR3 sequence (DNA): TGTGCCAGCTCACCAGGGACTAGCTCCCTCAGTGAGCAGTTCTTC.

The chain recombines TRBV4-2 with TRBJ1-3; D is perhaps TRBD1 (5 bases). Germline V lookup: CDR1 LGHNA, CDR2 YNFKEQ. This CDR3 has 15 residues. V lost 4 bases, J lost 9 bases, and 19 bases lay in between. The CDR3 sequence is CASSPRDSLGRTIYF. The CDR3 region has the DNA TGTGCCAGCAGCCCCCGGGACTCCCTAGGGCGCACCATATATTTT.

This chain joins TRBV10-3 and TRBJ1-1, with D unclear. The V and J ends lost 8 bases and 1 base respectively, with 8 bases between them. This CDR3 comprises 12 residues. The V gene's germline CDR1 is ENHRY and CDR2 SYGVKD. The CDR3 DNA reads as TGTGCCATCCAGGCGCCGAACACTGAAGCTTTCTTT. As protein: CAIQAPNTEAFF.

The V and J genes are TRBV5-4 and TRBJ1-2; D remains unclear. The germline V gene encodes CDR1 SGHNT and CDR2 YYREEE (reference sequence). Trimming pared 6 bases from V and 3 bases from J, leaving 15 bases between. This CDR3 spans 14 amino acids. The CDR3 DNA reads as TGTGCCAGCACCGCGAGAGCCCTTGACTATGGCTACACCTTC. This codes for CASTARALDYGYTF. The full variable domain, in which reference TRBV5-4 and TRBJ1-2 provide the parts outside the CDR3, is ETGVTQSPTHLIKTRGQQVTLRCSSQSGHNTVSWYQQALGQGPQFIFQYYREEENGRGNFPPRFSGLQFPNYSSELNVNALELDDSALYLCASTARALDYGYTFGSGTRLTVV.

The CDR3 sequence is CASSPTSGRSEQYF. The CDR3 bases are TGTGCCAGCAGTCCGACTAGCGGGAGAAGCGAGCAGTACTTC. The gene calls are TRBV28 and TRBJ2-7, with TRBD2 identical over 12 bases. The J segment lost 6 bases and the V segment lost 5 bases, leaving 5 bases of the junction unmatched. There are 14 residues in the CDR3. The germline CDR1 and CDR2 sequences are MDHEN and SYDVKM.

This clone was observed a single time. The rearrangement uses TRBV6-1 and TRBJ2-7, with 10 nucleotides matching TRBD1. Trimming removed 7 bases from V and 1 base from J; junction bases left unmatched: 4. The CDR3 spans 14 residues. Germline CDR1 reads MNHNS; CDR2 reads SASEGT. The CDR3 spells CASTPGQGSYEQYF. The CDR3 DNA follows: TGTGCCAGCACTCCGGGACAGGGGTCCTACGAGCAGTACTTC.

The CDR3 nucleotides are TGTGCCAGCAGCTTAGGACTAGAGACAGATACGCAGTATTTT. This encodes CASSLGLETDTQYF. V is TRBV13 and J is TRBJ2-3, with D perhaps matching TRBD2 (5 bases). The CDR3 consists of 14 residues. In germline, CDR1 is PRHDT, CDR2 FYEKMQ (reference sequence). V dropped 0 bases and J dropped 3 bases, with 7 bases sitting between them. The full variable domain, in which reference TRBV13 and TRBJ2-3 provide the parts outside the CDR3, is AAGVIQSPRHLIKEKRETATLKCYPIPRHDTVYWYQQGPGQDPQFLISFYEKMQSDKGSIPDRFSAQQFSDYHSELNMSSLELGDSALYFCASSLGLETDTQYFGPGTRLTVL.